This TCR beta chain appears in the sequencing data of a study of shared clonotypes between healthy human individuals. Method: immunoSEQ multiplex PCR; TCRdb's copy keeps in-frame clones and lacks some. The repertoire holds 950,000 to 1,100,000 clones, around four fifths seen once, with 1.4% to 1.5% in the top ten. The V gene lost 3 bases and the J gene lost 10 bases, with 12 bases spanning the gap. Germline CDR1 is SQVTM and CDR2 is ANQGSEA. CDR3 length equals 11 residues. Notes on this clone: The antigen remains unidentified.

General study results and limits: Among non-shared clonotypes, generation probabilities were lower than among those shared by all four donors.

Sequenced input: memory CD4+ T cells sorted from blood. Subset noted: CD45RA-negative fraction. The V gene is TRBV29-1, the J gene TRBJ1-1; D is uncertain. The origin of this receptor is a man aged 18 to 35 in good health. CDR3 protein: CSVDAREGAFF. CDR3 bases: TGCAGCGTTGATGCTCGGGAGGGAGCTTTCTTT. Full variable domain (rest looked up from reference TRBV29-1 and TRBJ1-1): SAVISQKPSRDICQRGTSLTIQCQVDSQVTMMFWYRQQPGQSLTLIATANQGSEATYESGFVIDKFPISRPNLTFSTLTVSNMSPEDSSIYLCSVDAREGAFFGQGTRLTVV.